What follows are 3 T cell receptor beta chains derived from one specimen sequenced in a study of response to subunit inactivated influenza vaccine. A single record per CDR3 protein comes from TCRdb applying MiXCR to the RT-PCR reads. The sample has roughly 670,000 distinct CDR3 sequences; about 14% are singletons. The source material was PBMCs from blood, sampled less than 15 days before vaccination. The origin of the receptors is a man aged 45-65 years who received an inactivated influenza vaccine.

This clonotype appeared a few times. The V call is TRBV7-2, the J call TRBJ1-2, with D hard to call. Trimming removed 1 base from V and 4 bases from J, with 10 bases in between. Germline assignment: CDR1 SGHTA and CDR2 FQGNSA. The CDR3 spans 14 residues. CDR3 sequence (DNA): TGTGCCAGCAGCTTAGTAGGCGGAACCTATGGCTACACCTTC. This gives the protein CASSLVGGTYGYTF.

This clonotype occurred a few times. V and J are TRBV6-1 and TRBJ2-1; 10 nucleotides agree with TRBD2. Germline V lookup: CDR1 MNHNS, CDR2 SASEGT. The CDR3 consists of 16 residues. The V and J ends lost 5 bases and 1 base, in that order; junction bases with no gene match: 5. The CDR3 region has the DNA TGTGCCAGCAGTCCTCCTAGCGGGAGATCCTACAATGAGCAGTTCTTC. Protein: CASSPPSGRSYNEQFF.

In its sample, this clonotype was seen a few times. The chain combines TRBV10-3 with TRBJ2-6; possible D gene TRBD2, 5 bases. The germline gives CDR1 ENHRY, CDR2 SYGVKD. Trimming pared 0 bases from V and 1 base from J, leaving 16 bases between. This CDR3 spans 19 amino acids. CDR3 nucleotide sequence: TGTGCCATCAGTGAGTCAGGACTGAGTTTCGTGTCTGGGGCCAACGTCCTGACTTTC. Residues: CAISESGLSFVSGANVLTF.